This T cell receptor (beta chain) came from a study of blood T cell repertoires in COVID-19 (TCRdb year 2020). At the level of the whole study: Collaborator samples came from the United States, Italy and Spain and covered acute and convalescent phases of COVID-19. The prospective study material was composed of cDNA or gDNA derived from T cells, B-cell-depleted T cells, or PBMCs. Deeply sampled blood TCRbeta repertoires from subjects exposed to, actively infected with, or recovered from COVID-19 were included in the dataset. A freely available public database, intended as a resource for researchers studying the immune response to SARS-CoV-2, is where the repertoires were released. The samples were drawn from two sources: the first 160 participants of the ongoing ImmuneRACE study, and over 1,000 subjects contributed by 6 global collaborators. Nearly every sample came with metadata listing a de-identified subject ID, COVID-19 status, age in years and sex. Where HLA class I and class II types were available, the types were taken from metadata supplied by the sample provider, not from assay-based typing. What the study reported, not specific to this receptor: Clinical and demographic metadata were provided uncurated, with the amount varying by source and participant.

V and J are truncated by 1 base and 4 bases respectively, leaving an intervening sequence of 8 bases. Including cysteine and phenylalanine, the CDR3 has 13 amino acids. The DNA shown is the 39-base CDR3, in frame from base 1. Sequences SGHRS (CDR1) and YFSETQ (CDR2) are obtained from the germline V gene. Participants in the prospective study were aged roughly 18 to 89 years, lived in 20 to 25 United States geographic areas, and enrolled through a virtual design. Cohort assignment in the prospective study relied on participant-reported clinical history from a screening survey and a study questionnaire. Mobile phlebotomists in the prospective study collected whole blood, serum and a nasopharyngeal or oropharyngeal swab from every participant. Over a roughly 2-month period, participants in the prospective study had the option of providing additional blood draws and questionnaires. Blood samples from the prospective study were shipped frozen or at room temperature prior to DNA extraction.

TCRbeta CDR3 regions were amplified from genomic DNA by means of the immunoSEQ Assay, a bias-controlled multiplex PCR. Turning to the authors' computational methods: The number of nucleated cells in each sample was estimated from the amplification of reference gene primers within the assay. Sequence reads were collapsed and filtered to measure the absolute abundance of every unique TCRbeta CDR3 rearrangement. For each sample, productive Simpson clonality was calculated as the square root of Simpson's diversity index across productive rearrangements. Here the immuneACCESS table is served through TCRdb, limited to in-frame sequences with V and J called. Missing clones are a known gap in these copies; in checked studies unresolved V genes cover under half, and the rest lacks a known reason. The V and J calls and the clone size are those of that table, but D and trimming were determined from the DNA. The sample table holds about 430,000 clones, of which approximately 87% were seen once. The ten largest clones take up 0.9% to 1% of the sample.

In regard to this clone: Its antigen is not yet known. Nothing much larger sits one base from this clone, and base qualities are not available.

What was sequenced was PBMCs or T cells enriched from blood (not recorded which). The sequence was obtained from a woman aged 25 to 39 with acute COVID-19. The chain uses TRBV5-1 and TRBJ1-2; too little of a D gene remains to name it. The nucleotide sequence reads TGCGCCAGCAGCTTGCATCACGGCTATGGCTACACCTTC. It specifies CASSLHHGYGYTF.